This T cell receptor (beta chain) was profiled in a study of blood T cell repertoires in COVID-19. Recovery meant two consecutive negative NP/OP PCR tests, professional clearance, or resolved symptoms. Here immunoSEQ multiplex PCR was the method, and the copy in TCRdb shows in-frame clones only, minus some. Among 250,000 or so clones listed, approximately 86% were seen once. The sample consisted of PBMCs or T cells enriched from blood (not recorded which). The sequence derives from a woman between 18 and 29 years old who had recovered from COVID-19.

The CDR3 loop reads CSVEGHSGVLNYGYTF. CDR3 coding DNA: TGCAGCGTTGAGGGACACTCTGGGGTACTCAACTATGGCTACACCTTC. The V call is TRBV29-1, the J call TRBJ1-2; D is possibly TRBD1 (6 bases). Germline CDR1 reads SQVTM; CDR2 reads ANQGSEA. The germline V and J ends were trimmed by 3 bases and 2 bases, with 19 bases remaining between them. The CDR3 length is 16 residues.